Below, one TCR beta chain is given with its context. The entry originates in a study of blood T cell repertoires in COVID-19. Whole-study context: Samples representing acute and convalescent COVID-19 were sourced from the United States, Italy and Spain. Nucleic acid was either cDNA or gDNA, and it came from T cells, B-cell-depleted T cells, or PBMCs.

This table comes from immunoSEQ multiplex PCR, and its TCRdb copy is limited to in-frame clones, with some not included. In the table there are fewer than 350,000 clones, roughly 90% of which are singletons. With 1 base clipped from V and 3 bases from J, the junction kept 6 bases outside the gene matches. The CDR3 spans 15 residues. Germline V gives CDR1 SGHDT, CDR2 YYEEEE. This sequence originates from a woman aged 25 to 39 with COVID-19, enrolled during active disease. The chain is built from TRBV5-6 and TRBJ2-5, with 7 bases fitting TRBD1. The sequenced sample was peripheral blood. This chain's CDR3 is CASSLPGTEEETQYF. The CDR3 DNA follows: TGTGCCAGCAGCTTGCCGGGGACAGAAGAAGAGACCCAGTACTTC.